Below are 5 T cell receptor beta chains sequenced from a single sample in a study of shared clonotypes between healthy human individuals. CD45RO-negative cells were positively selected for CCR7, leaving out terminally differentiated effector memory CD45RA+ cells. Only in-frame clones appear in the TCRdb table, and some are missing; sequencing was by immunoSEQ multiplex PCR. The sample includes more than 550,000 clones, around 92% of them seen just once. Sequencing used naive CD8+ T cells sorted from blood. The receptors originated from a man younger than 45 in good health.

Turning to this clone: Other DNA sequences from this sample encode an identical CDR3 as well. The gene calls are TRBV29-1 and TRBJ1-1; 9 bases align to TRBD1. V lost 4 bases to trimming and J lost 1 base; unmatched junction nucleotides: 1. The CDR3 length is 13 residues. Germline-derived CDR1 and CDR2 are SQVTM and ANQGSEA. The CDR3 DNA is TGCAGCGTTGTGGGACAGGGGAACACTGAAGCTTTCTTT. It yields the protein CSVVGQGNTEAFF.

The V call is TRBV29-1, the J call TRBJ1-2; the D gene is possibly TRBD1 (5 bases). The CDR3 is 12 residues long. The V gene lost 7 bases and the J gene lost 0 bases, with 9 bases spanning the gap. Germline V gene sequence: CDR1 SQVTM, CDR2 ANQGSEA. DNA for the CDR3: TGCAGCGCCCCGGGACCTAACTATGGCTACACCTTC. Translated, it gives CSAPGPNYGYTF.

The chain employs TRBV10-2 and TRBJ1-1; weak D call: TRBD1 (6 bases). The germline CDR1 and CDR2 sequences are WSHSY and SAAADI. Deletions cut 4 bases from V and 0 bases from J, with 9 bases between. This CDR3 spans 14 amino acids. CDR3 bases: TGCGCCAGCAGTGTTGGACAGATGAACACTGAAGCTTTCTTT. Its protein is CASSVGQMNTEAFF.

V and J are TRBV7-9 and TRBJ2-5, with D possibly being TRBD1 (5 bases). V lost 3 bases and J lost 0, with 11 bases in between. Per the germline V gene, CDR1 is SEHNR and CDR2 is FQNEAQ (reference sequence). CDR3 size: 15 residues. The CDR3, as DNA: TGTGCCAGCAGCTTTGGACACCCGTACCAAGAGACCCAGTACTTC. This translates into CASSFGHPYQETQYF.

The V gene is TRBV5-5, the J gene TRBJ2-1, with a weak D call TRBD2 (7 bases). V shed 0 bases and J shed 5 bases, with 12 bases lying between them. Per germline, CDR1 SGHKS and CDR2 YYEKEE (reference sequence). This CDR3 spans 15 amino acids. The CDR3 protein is CASSLAGGPDNEQFF. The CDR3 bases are TGTGCCAGCAGCTTGGCCGGGGGGCCGGACAATGAGCAGTTCTTC.